Each of the 27 T cell receptor beta chains below was sequenced from the same sample in a study of blood T cell repertoires in COVID-19. Data came from immunoSEQ multiplex PCR; TCRdb stores just in-frame clones and leaves some out. The sample has nearly 80,000 clones, 80% to 85% seen once; the top ten hold around 3.3%. What was sequenced was peripheral blood. These receptors all stem from a man aged 50-59 years with acute or convalescent COVID-19.

V is TRBV5-6 and J is TRBJ2-4, with TRBD2 matching over 10 bases. J was trimmed by 5 bases and V by 0 bases; bases with no gene match: 11. The length of the CDR3 is 18 residues. Per germline, CDR1 SGHDT and CDR2 YYEEEE. The CDR3 coding sequence is TGTGCCAGCAGCTTGGGACTAGCGGGTAGGACGGGGGAAAACATTCAGTACTTC. This translates into CASSLGLAGRTGENIQYF.

In its sample, this clone was seen once. V gene TRBV2 combines with J gene TRBJ2-5; 8 nucleotides align to TRBD2. Losses at the gene ends were 5 bases for V and 6 bases for J; bases not matched to a gene: 8. The CDR3 is made up of 14 amino acids. Germline V CDR1 and CDR2: SNHLY, FYNNEI. The CDR3 coding sequence is TGTGCCAGCAGTCGGAGCGGGGGCTCAAAGACCCAGTACTTC. It translates to CASSRSGGSKTQYF.

The chain employs TRBV2 and TRBJ2-3; the D gene is possibly TRBD2 (5 bases). CDR1 and CDR2 from the germline V gene are SNHLY and FYNNEI. This CDR3 is built from 13 residues. Trimming took 3 bases from V and 1 from J, leaving 5 bases between them. The CDR3 region has the DNA TGTGCCAGCAGTGAGAGGGGCACAGATACGCAGTATTTT. It translates to CASSERGTDTQYF.

This clone has only a few counts. The rearrangement uses TRBV14 and TRBJ2-7; D remains ambiguous. Trimming stripped 4 bases from V and 3 bases from J, with 4 bases between. CDR3 length equals 11 residues. The germline gives CDR1 SGHDN, CDR2 FVKESK. The CDR3: CASSLLYEQYF. The CDR3 region has the DNA TGTGCCAGCAGCCTACTCTACGAGCAGTACTTC. The variable domain in full, with the rest retrieved from reference TRBV14 and TRBJ2-7, is EAGVTQFPSHSVIEKGQTVTLRCDPISGHDNLYWYRRVMGKEIKFLLHFVKESKQDESGMPNNRFLAERTGGTYSTLKVQPAELEDSGVYFCASSLLYEQYFGPGTRLTVT.

The chain joins TRBV11-3 to TRBJ2-1; 9 nucleotides agree with TRBD2. Losses at the gene ends were 0 bases for V and 7 bases for J; bases not matched to a gene: 7. The CDR3 spans 16 residues. Germline CDR1 reads SGHNT; CDR2 reads YENEEA. This CDR3 is CASSLDQRGARNEQFF. CDR3 bases: TGTGCCAGCAGCTTAGACCAGCGGGGGGCTAGGAATGAGCAGTTCTTC.

This chain connects TRBV15 to TRBJ2-1; TRBD2 aligns across 9 bases. Germline V gene data show CDR1 as LNHNV and CDR2 as YYDKDF (reference sequence). The CDR3 is 15 residues long. V gave up 1 base and J gave up 8 bases; unmatched junction bases: 6. CDR3 sequence (DNA): TGTGCCACCAGCAGAGTCAGCGGGGGGCTTGATGAGCAGTTCTTC. Translated: CATSRVSGGLDEQFF.

The chain has TRBV11-2 and TRBJ2-3, with D perhaps TRBD2 (5 bases). The V end was cut by 4 bases, the J end by 5 bases, with 16 bases between. Germline V gives CDR1 SGHAT, CDR2 FQNNGV. CDR3 length equals 15 residues. This CDR3 is CASSSQTLGRDTQYF. CDR3 bases: TGTGCCAGCAGCTCGCAGACCTTGGGGAGAGATACGCAGTATTTT.

The rearrangement links TRBV7-2 to TRBJ2-7, with TRBD2 matching 8 bases. CDR1 is SGHTA, CDR2 FQGNSA, per germline. The CDR3 loop spans 14 amino acids. V dropped 0 bases and J dropped 6; count of bases not matched to a gene: 4. The CDR3 region has the DNA TGTGCCAGCAGCTTAGCGAGCGGGAGATCCGAGCAGTACTTC. Translated: CASSLASGRSEQYF.

The chain combines TRBV11-2 with TRBJ1-2; 11 positions agree with TRBD1. After removal of 0 bases from V and 4 bases from J, the junction contained 13 bases not matched to a gene. The germline CDR1 and CDR2 sequences are SGHAT and FQNNGV. CDR3 length equals 19 residues. As DNA, the CDR3 is TGTGCCAGCAGCTTAGATGTAACCGGGACAGGGGGGAAACTCTATGGCTACACCTTC. It translates to CASSLDVTGTGGKLYGYTF.

The rearrangement uses TRBV5-1 and TRBJ2-7, with 8 bases aligning to TRBD2. Looked up from germline, CDR1 is SGHRS and CDR2 is YFSETQ. This CDR3 contains 15 residues. Losses at the gene ends were 4 bases for V and 1 base for J; bases not matched to a gene: 7. The CDR3 DNA is TGCGCCAGCAGCCCCGGGGTAGCGGGATCCTACGAGCAGTACTTC. Protein sequence: CASSPGVAGSYEQYF.

The chain links TRBV7-2 to TRBJ2-1; 7 nucleotides line up with TRBD2. Germline trimming cut 5 bases from V and 4 bases from J; bases unmatched to any gene: 11. This CDR3 is built from 16 residues. Germline loops: CDR1 SGHTA, CDR2 FQGNSA. For the CDR3, the DNA is TGTGCCAGCAGCACCCAGGCTAGCGGAACTTACAATGAGCAGTTCTTC. Its protein is CASSTQASGTYNEQFF.

The chain joins TRBV4-1 to TRBJ2-7; perhaps TRBD1 as D (5 bases). The CDR3 sequence is 13 residues long. Per germline, CDR1 MGHRA and CDR2 YSYEKL. The ends were cut back, 0 bases at V and 4 bases at J, with 7 bases in the middle. CDR3: CASSQDRGYEQYF. The CDR3 DNA reads as TGCGCCAGCAGCCAAGATAGGGGTTACGAGCAGTACTTC.

A single count supports this clone. The rearrangement links TRBV21-1 to TRBJ2-6; TRBD1, the table's D call, lacks a check against the DNA. TRBV21-1 is a pseudogene segment. The CDR3 covers 18 residues. The DNA of the CDR3 is TGTGCCAGCAGCAAAGTGGACAACACTTCCTCTGGGGCCAACGTCCTGACTTTC. This encodes CASSKVDNTSSGANVLTF.

The rearrangement joins TRBV7-2 to TRBJ1-2, with D tentatively TRBD1 (6 bases). V was cut by 5 bases and J by 4 bases, with 14 bases left in between. This CDR3 is built from 14 residues. Germline assignment: CDR1 SGHTA and CDR2 FQGNSA. CDR3 residues: CASSPPGVTYGYTF. The CDR3 bases are TGTGCCAGCAGCCCCCCAGGGGTTACCTATGGCTACACCTTC.

Only one count was recorded for this clone. This chain connects TRBV6-4 to TRBJ2-3; D might be TRBD1 (5 bases). Per germline, CDR1 MRHNA and CDR2 SNTAGT. The CDR3 spans 14 residues. The V gene lost 5 bases and the J gene lost 2 bases, with 11 bases spanning the gap. The CDR3 DNA sequence: TGTGCCAGCAGTATATCAGGGTTCACAGATACGCAGTATTTT. Translated, it gives CASSISGFTDTQYF.

The chain carries TRBV5-1 and TRBJ1-1, with D hard to call. Germline-derived CDR1 and CDR2 are SGHRS and YFSETQ. The CDR3 loop spans 15 amino acids. Trimming cost V 4 bases and J 0 bases, with 13 bases left between them. The CDR3 here is CASSQDEGMNTEAFF. The CDR3 bases are TGCGCCAGCAGCCAGGACGAGGGAATGAACACTGAAGCTTTCTTT. Filled out from reference TRBV5-1 and TRBJ1-1, the complete variable domain reads KAGVTQTPRYLIKTRGQQVTLSCSPISGHRSVSWYQQTPGQGLQFLFEYFSETQRNKGNFPGRFSGRQFSNSRSEMNVSTLELGDSALYLCASSQDEGMNTEAFFGQGTRLTVV.

The genes are TRBV14 and TRBJ2-5, with D tentatively TRBD2 (6 bases). Germline V lookup: CDR1 SGHDN, CDR2 FVKESK. V gave up 0 bases and J gave up 9 bases, with 8 bases separating them. This CDR3 contains 12 residues. CDR3 amino acids: CASSQDRRAQYF. In DNA, the CDR3 is TGTGCCAGCAGCCAAGATCGGAGGGCCCAGTACTTC.

This chain uses TRBV5-1 with TRBJ1-1; no clear D. The CDR3 covers 13 residues. CDR1 and CDR2 from the germline V gene are SGHRS and YFSETQ. V lost 0 bases and J 4 bases, leaving 7 bases between the germline ends. CDR3 region: CASSLDTRTEAFF. The CDR3 DNA reads TGCGCCAGCAGCTTGGACACCCGCACTGAAGCTTTCTTT. Combining the CDR3 with reference TRBV5-1 and TRBJ1-1 gives the whole variable domain KAGVTQTPRYLIKTRGQQVTLSCSPISGHRSVSWYQQTPGQGLQFLFEYFSETQRNKGNFPGRFSGRQFSNSRSEMNVSTLELGDSALYLCASSLDTRTEAFFGQGTRLTVV.

V usage is TRBV7-8 and J usage is TRBJ2-7; maybe TRBD2 (6 bases). CDR3 length: 14 residues. CDR1 and CDR2 (germline): SGHVS, FQNEAQ. V was trimmed by 5 bases and J by 0 bases, leaving 11 bases between them. CDR3 bases: TGTGCCAGCAGCACACGACTAGTCTCCTACGAGCAGTACTTC. Its protein is CASSTRLVSYEQYF.

The V gene is TRBV5-1, the J gene TRBJ1-5, with a weak D call TRBD1 (6 bases). V dropped 4 bases and J dropped 3 bases, with 11 bases sitting between them. Germline V CDR1 and CDR2: SGHRS, YFSETQ. The CDR3 extends over 14 amino acids. CDR3 nucleotide sequence: TGCGCCAGCAGCCTCGGGACAATCAATCAGCCCCAGCATTTT. Protein: CASSLGTINQPQHF.

The table lists this clone with a count of one. The genes are TRBV7-8 and TRBJ2-2; TRBD1 agrees at 8 bases. Germline V gene lookup returns CDR1 SGHVS and CDR2 FQNEAQ. The CDR3 loop spans 15 amino acids. After removal of 4 bases from V and 7 bases from J, the junction contained 8 bases not matched to a gene. For the CDR3, the DNA is TGTGCCAGCAGCTGGCGCCAGGGGGCAAACGGGGAGCTGTTTTTT. The encoded protein is CASSWRQGANGELFF. The full variable domain, completed using reference TRBV7-8 and TRBJ2-2, is GAGVSQSPRYKVAKRGQDVALRCDPISGHVSLFWYQQALGQGPEFLTYFQNEAQLDKSGLPSDRFFAERPEGSVSTLKIQRTQQEDSAVYLCASSWRQGANGELFFGEGSRLTVL.

V usage is TRBV4-3 and J usage is TRBJ2-2; D might be TRBD2 (6 bases). The CDR3 has 18 amino acids. Per germline, CDR1 LGHNA and CDR2 YSLEER. Trimming took off 0 bases at V and 0 bases at J, with 14 bases between the two ends. This chain's CDR3 is CASSQEPAGTSNTGELFF. The CDR3 bases are TGCGCCAGCAGCCAAGAACCGGCCGGGACTTCGAACACCGGGGAGCTGTTTTTT.

This clone was counted a few times. The CDR3 DNA reads TGTGCCAGCACCCTTTCAACCCGACAGGGTAACGAGCAGTACTTC. Translated, it gives CASTLSTRQGNEQYF. The V gene is TRBV6-5, the J gene TRBJ2-7, with 7 bases lining up with TRBD1. From germline, CDR1 is MNHEY and CDR2 SVGAGI. This CDR3 spans 15 amino acids. Trimming cost V 7 bases and J 5 bases; bases outside gene matches: 14.

The gene calls are TRBV27 and TRBJ2-7, with 12 bases that match TRBD1. The CDR3 totals 18 residues. Germline values: CDR1 MNHEY, CDR2 SMNVEV (reference sequence). With 6 bases clipped from V and 1 base from J, the junction kept 13 bases outside the gene matches. CDR3 amino acids: CASSTTPGTGGVSYEQYF. Here the CDR3 DNA reads TGTGCCAGCAGCACTACCCCAGGGACAGGGGGCGTTTCCTACGAGCAGTACTTC.

DNA for the CDR3: TGTGCCAGCAGCCAAGAGGGACAGGGGGATGAAAAACTGTTTTTT. This codes for CASSQEGQGDEKLFF. The V gene is TRBV4-2, the J gene TRBJ1-4, with 11 bases that match TRBD1. Germline V lookup: CDR1 LGHNA, CDR2 YNFKEQ. This CDR3 comprises 15 residues. After removal of 0 bases from V and 6 bases from J, the junction contained 0 bases not matched to a gene.

The chain couples TRBV5-5 to TRBJ1-2; D is ambiguous. The CDR3 runs to 13 residues. Germline V gives CDR1 SGHKS, CDR2 YYEKEE (reference sequence). The V gene lost 4 bases and the J gene lost 9 bases, with 16 bases spanning the gap. Here the CDR3 DNA reads TGTGCCAGCAGCCCCGCGGCGCCTACGAGCTACACCTTC. It codes for CASSPAAPTSYTF.

The V gene is TRBV28, the J gene TRBJ2-1; TRBD2 aligns across 9 bases. The ends lost 10 bases at V and 5 bases at J; junction bases unmatched: 12. From germline, CDR1 is MDHEN and CDR2 SYDVKM. The CDR3 is made up of 15 amino acids. The CDR3 DNA follows: TGTGCCACTGATACGAGCGGGGGGCAGCACAATGAGCAGTTCTTC. This codes for CATDTSGGQHNEQFF.